The 10 T cell receptor beta chains below were found in one sample sequenced in a study of immune heterogeneity within non-small cell lung tumors. It was with 32 V and 13 J primers that multiplex PCR amplified TCR beta CDR3. From the multiplex PCR reads, TCRdb called clonotypes with MiXCR, one entry per CDR3 protein. This sample carries 10,000 to 13,000 distinct CDR3 sequences, nearly 30% of them seen once, and the ten largest clones take 21%. Bulk tumor genomic DNA served as template, at 600 ng per sample. The authors collected several far-apart biopsies from each primary tumor during surgery. Patients with untreated, newly diagnosed non-small cell lung cancer underwent curative surgery. What was sequenced was lung tumor tissue. The receptors originated from a woman between 50 and 59 years old with non-small cell lung cancer.

The chain couples TRBV20-1 to TRBJ2-7; TRBD2 agrees at 9 bases. The germline V gene encodes CDR1 DFQATT and CDR2 SNEGSKA (reference sequence). The J segment lost 4 bases and the V segment lost 0 bases, leaving 10 bases of the junction unmatched. This CDR3 is built from 16 residues. The CDR3 region has the DNA TGCAGTGCTAGAGAATGGGTAGCGGGAGCAATGTACGAGCAGTACTTC. Translated, it gives CSAREWVAGAMYEQYF.

Concerning this clonotype: A much larger clone differs by one base, so this may be a read error. V usage is TRBV2 and J usage is TRBJ1-6, with unresolved D. In germline, CDR1 is SNHLY, CDR2 FYNNEI. This CDR3 contains 13 residues. CDR3 loop: CASKRETYSPLRF. The CDR3 bases are TGTGCCAGCAAGCGGGAGACTTATTCACCCCTCCGCTTT.

This clonotype has just a few counts. J is TRBJ2-7 and V is TRBV11-3; no reliable D call. The CDR3 extends over 15 amino acids. Trimming left V 5 bases short and J 3 bases short, with 17 bases between. In germline, CDR1 is SGHNT, CDR2 YENEEA. Here the CDR3 reads CASSLPMDPNYEQYF. In nucleotides, the CDR3 is TGTGCCAGCAGCCTCCCTATGGATCCTAACTACGAGCAGTACTTC.

V gene TRBV6-1 combines with J gene TRBJ2-7, with 7 bases fitting TRBD1. V dropped 6 bases and J dropped 4; count of bases not matched to a gene: 9. The CDR3 sequence is 14 residues long. Per the germline V gene, CDR1 is MNHNS and CDR2 is SASEGT. The CDR3 sequence is CASSFRQGSYEQYF. The CDR3 nucleotides read TGTGCCAGCAGCTTCCGACAGGGATCTTACGAGCAGTACTTC.

V gene TRBV12-5 combines with J gene TRBJ2-2, with unresolved D. The CDR3 extends over 16 amino acids. Trimming removed 0 bases at V and 6 bases at J, with 14 bases between. The germline gives CDR1 LGHNT, CDR2 FRNRAP. The CDR3 DNA follows: TGTGCTAGTGGTTTGGTTCCTCCCGCTCCCGCCGGGGAGCTGTTTTTT. Protein: CASGLVPPAPAGELFF.

This clonotype was counted at least ten times. The chain joins TRBV30 to TRBJ2-1; D tentatively reads TRBD1 or TRBD2 (6 bases each). CDR3 length: 18 amino acids. CDR1 is GTSNPN and CDR2 is SVGIG in the germline V gene (reference sequence). Trimming shortened V by 2 bases and J by 0 bases, and 20 bases separated the two germline ends. CDR3 protein: CAWSLTGDIHHSYNEQFF. The CDR3 nucleotides are TGTGCCTGGAGTTTAACGGGGGACATCCATCACTCCTACAATGAGCAGTTCTTC.

The gene calls are TRBV11-2 and TRBJ2-7, with D unresolved. V lost 3 bases and J lost 2, with 5 bases in between. CDR1 and CDR2 from the germline V gene are SGHAT and FQNNGV. CDR3 size: 12 residues. CDR3 sequence: CASSFGPYEQYF. CDR3 nucleotide sequence: TGTGCCAGCAGCTTTGGCCCCTACGAGCAGTACTTC. The whole variable domain, remainder taken from reference TRBV11-2 and TRBJ2-7, is EAGVAQSPRYKIIEKRQSVAFWCNPISGHATLYWYQQILGQGPKLLIQFQNNGVVDDSQLPKDRFSAERLKGVDSTLKIQPAKLEDSAVYLCASSFGPYEQYFGPGTRLTVT.

Remarks on this clonotype: A much larger clonotype is one base distant, so this may be a read error. CDR3 sequence (DNA): TGTGCCAGCAGTTTAGGGGGCGTAGGGGACATTGAGCAGTTCTTC. Translation: CASSLGGVGDIEQFF. The V gene is TRBV27, the J gene TRBJ2-1, with D possibly TRBD1 on 6 matching bases. The germline V gene has CDR1 MNHEY and CDR2 SMNVEV (reference sequence). With 2 bases removed from V and 9 bases from J, the gap between germline ends came to 17 bases. This CDR3 has 15 amino acids.

This clonotype appeared once. A much larger clone lies a single base off, so this may be a read error. V usage is TRBV3-1 and J usage is TRBJ1-2, with D possibly TRBD1 on 6 matching bases. CDR3 length equals 12 residues. Germline V gives CDR1 LGHDT, CDR2 YNNKEL (reference sequence). The CDR3 here is CARSNLQGGYTF. The CDR3 DNA reads as TGTGCCCGCAGCAACCTACAGGGAGGCTACACCTTC.

This clonotype was detected only a few times. This chain links TRBV24-1 with TRBJ2-5, with D perhaps TRBD1 or TRBD2 (6 bases each). The CDR3 totals 15 residues. Germline CDR1 and CDR2: KGHDR and SFDVKD. Trimming removed 3 bases from V and 5 bases from J, with 15 bases in between. DNA of the CDR3: TGTGCCACCAGTGATCCAAGGCAGGGGAGGGAGACCCAGTACTTC. It yields the protein CATSDPRQGRETQYF.